This T cell receptor (beta chain) is from a study of control samples from healthy donors and cancer patients. This clone was found once. After removal of 0 bases from V and 2 bases from J, the junction contained 1 base not matched to a gene. This CDR3 has 14 residues. Germline loops: CDR1 SGHNT, CDR2 YYREEE (reference sequence). Here immunoSEQ multiplex PCR was the method, and the copy in TCRdb shows in-frame clones only, minus some. The sample includes about 94,000 clones, 90% seen only once; the top ten take 3.5% to 4.5%. The genes are TRBV5-4 and TRBJ2-7; 8 nucleotides line up with TRBD1. The sequence derives from a woman aged 18 to 35 in good health. Specimen: blood. The CDR3 here is CASSLGGQAYEQYF. The CDR3 DNA is TGTGCCAGCAGCTTGGGGGGACAGGCCTACGAGCAGTACTTC.